The next 25 T cell receptor beta chains were all read from a single sample in a study of T cell changes during pregnancy in multiple sclerosis. Method: immunoSEQ multiplex PCR; TCRdb's copy keeps in-frame clones and lacks some. The table includes approximately 20,000 clones, 75% to 90% detected once. The specimen was CD8+ T cells from peripheral blood mononuclear cells, collected in the third trimester of pregnancy. The origin of the receptors is a female donor in good health, enrolled as a control in a pregnancy study.

The chain joins TRBV28 to TRBJ1-1; possibly TRBD1 for D (5 bases). V lost 5 bases to trimming and J lost 6 bases, with 16 bases between them. The germline gives CDR1 MDHEN, CDR2 SYDVKM. The CDR3 has 14 residues. The CDR3 region is CASSPPRRAPEAFF. The CDR3, as DNA: TGTGCCAGCAGTCCCCCCCGCAGGGCCCCTGAAGCTTTCTTT.

CDR3 DNA: TGTGCCAGCAGTGGCAGGGCACAGTTCTTC. This encodes CASSGRAQFF. This chain links TRBV2 with TRBJ2-1; possibly TRBD1 for D (5 bases). The germline gives CDR1 SNHLY, CDR2 FYNNEI. The CDR3 is 10 residues long. Trimming cost V 4 bases and J 13 bases, with 8 bases left between them.

V and J are TRBV30 and TRBJ2-7; 9 bases line up with TRBD2. V gave up 0 bases and J gave up 3 bases; unmatched junction bases: 3. The CDR3 is 14 amino acids. Germline V gene lookup returns CDR1 GTSNPN and CDR2 SVGIG (reference sequence). The CDR3 region has the DNA TGTGCCTGGAGTGTGGGTAGCGGGGGCTACGAGCAGTACTTC. Protein: CAWSVGSGGYEQYF.

The rearrangement joins TRBV6-4 to TRBJ2-2; 11 nucleotides match TRBD1. Germline trimming cut 5 bases from V and 3 bases from J; bases unmatched to any gene: 2. The CDR3 is 15 residues long. Germline CDR1 reads MRHNA; CDR2 reads SNTAGT. CDR3 amino acids: CASSRTGGHTGELFF. The CDR3 DNA follows: TGTGCCAGCAGTCGGACAGGGGGCCACACCGGGGAGCTGTTTTTT.

This rearrangement joins TRBV30 to TRBJ1-2; no firm D call. The germline V gene encodes CDR1 GTSNPN and CDR2 SVGIG (reference sequence). The V gene lost 7 bases and the J gene lost 4 bases, with 16 bases spanning the gap. There are 13 residues in the CDR3. The DNA of the CDR3 is TGTGCCTCCCTTGGCTCGGAGAGCTATGGCTACACCTTC. It yields the protein CASLGSESYGYTF. The whole variable domain, filled in from reference TRBV30 and TRBJ1-2, reads SQTIHQWPATLVQPVGSPLSLECTVEGTSNPNLYWYRQAAGRGLQLLFYSVGIGQISSEVPQNLSASRPQDRQFILSSKKLLLSDSGFYLCASLGSESYGYTFGSGTRLTVV.

Written as DNA, the CDR3 is TGTGCCAGCAGCTCATCATTACATTCAGGGTGGGAAGAGACCCAGTACTTC. Its protein product is CASSSSLHSGWEETQYF. The V call is TRBV7-2, the J call TRBJ2-5, with TRBD1 as a possible D gene (5 bases). CDR3 size: 17 residues. Germline V gives CDR1 SGHTA, CDR2 FQGNSA. With 4 bases removed from V and 3 bases from J, the gap between germline ends came to 21 bases.

The rearrangement joins TRBV4-3 to TRBJ2-4; D is unresolved. Germline V CDR1 and CDR2: LGHNA, YSLEER. CDR3 size: 15 residues. The V end was cut by 1 base, the J end by 0 bases, with 7 bases between. The CDR3 DNA sequence: TGCGCCAGCAGCCAAGGATGGCCAGCCAAAAACATTCAGTACTTC. Its translation: CASSQGWPAKNIQYF.

The CDR3 DNA reads TGCAGCGTTGAATCAGGGTCAGGCTACGAGCAGTACTTC. As protein: CSVESGSGYEQYF. The chain is built from TRBV29-1 and TRBJ2-7, with D tentatively TRBD1 (5 bases). The CDR3 runs 13 residues. V was cut by 2 bases and J by 3 bases, with 11 bases left in between. Per the germline V gene, CDR1 is SQVTM and CDR2 is ANQGSEA.

This chain links TRBV4-3 with TRBJ2-2, with a weak D call TRBD1 (5 bases). This CDR3 is built from 17 residues. Trimming took off 2 bases at V and 6 bases at J, with 19 bases between the two ends. Germline V CDR1 and CDR2: LGHNA, YSLEER. The CDR3: CASSQSTVIEKAGELFF. In DNA form, the CDR3 reads TGCGCCAGCAGCCAATCGACAGTGATAGAAAAGGCCGGGGAGCTGTTTTTT.

The V call is TRBV7-9, the J call TRBJ2-2; the D is unclear. Between the trimmed V and J ends, which lost 5 bases and 1 base, there was a span of 11 bases. This CDR3 contains 15 residues. Germline V CDR1 and CDR2: SEHNR, FQNEAQ (reference sequence). CDR3 DNA sequence: TGTGCCAGCAGCCTCCCTGCGATGAACACCGGGGAGCTGTTTTTT. Protein sequence: CASSLPAMNTGELFF.

This chain joins TRBV13 and TRBJ2-7; no definite D call. V dropped 0 bases and J dropped 5 bases, with 11 bases sitting between them. Germline assignment: CDR1 PRHDT and CDR2 FYEKMQ (reference sequence). This CDR3 has 14 residues. The CDR3 DNA reads as TGTGCCAGCAGCTTAGGGCGGATTAGCAACGAGCAGTACTTC. It codes for CASSLGRISNEQYF.

The rearrangement joins TRBV9 to TRBJ1-5; D possibly corresponds to TRBD1 (5 bases). Trimming took 4 bases from V and 4 from J, leaving 12 bases between them. Germline CDR1 SGDLS, CDR2 YYNGEE. This CDR3 has 14 amino acids. CDR3 nucleotides: TGTGCCAGCAGCTTGGGGGGGACTAATCAGCCCCAGCATTTT. Its translation: CASSLGGTNQPQHF.

This clone was detected once. This rearrangement joins TRBV28 to TRBJ1-6, with 10 bases fitting TRBD1. The junction had 13 bases not matched to a gene; V was cut back by 5 bases and J by 9 bases. The CDR3 loop spans 17 amino acids. Per the germline V gene, CDR1 is MDHEN and CDR2 is SYDVKM. As DNA, the CDR3 is TGTGCCAGCAGTGACCCCATGGAGACAGGGGGCTTTTCACCCCTCCACTTT. This encodes CASSDPMETGGFSPLHF.

This chain connects TRBV6-6 to TRBJ2-1; 9 nucleotides align to TRBD1. Per the germline V gene, CDR1 is MNHNY and CDR2 is SVGAGI (reference sequence). J was trimmed by 7 bases and V by 6 bases; bases with no gene match: 10. The CDR3 runs 15 residues. The DNA of the CDR3 is TGTGCCAGCAGAACAGGGGGCGAAGTGGGGAATGAGCAGTTCTTC. Encoded protein: CASRTGGEVGNEQFF.

The V gene is TRBV9, the J gene TRBJ2-7; D is possibly TRBD2 (6 bases). The CDR3 is 14 residues long. The V gene's germline CDR1 is SGDLS and CDR2 YYNGEE. V shed 4 bases and J shed 6 bases, with 17 bases lying between them. The CDR3: CASSQGGATGEQYF. In DNA form, the CDR3 reads TGTGCCAGCAGCCAAGGCGGGGCCACCGGCGAGCAGTACTTC.

This chain connects TRBV6-1 to TRBJ2-7; no clear D gene. In germline, CDR1 is MNHNS, CDR2 SASEGT. V was shortened by 5 bases and J by 3 bases, with 14 bases between the two germline ends. The CDR3 runs 14 residues. CDR3 coding DNA: TGTGCCAGCAGTTTAGGCAGGTTTAACTACGAGCAGTACTTC. Its translation: CASSLGRFNYEQYF.

This sequence joins TRBV4-3 and TRBJ2-4; no clear D. V lost 0 bases and J 3 bases, leaving 15 bases between the germline ends. The CDR3 totals 17 residues. Looked up from germline, CDR1 is LGHNA and CDR2 is YSLEER. The CDR3 DNA is TGCGCCAGCAGCCAAGATCGTCACAGTTTAGGCAAAAACATTCAGTACTTC. As protein: CASSQDRHSLGKNIQYF.

The count of this clone is one. This chain joins TRBV9 and TRBJ1-6; 7 bases map to TRBD1. This CDR3 spans 16 amino acids. In germline, CDR1 is SGDLS, CDR2 YYNGEE. With 6 bases clipped from V and 4 bases from J, the junction kept 10 bases outside the gene matches. CDR3 bases: TGTGCCAGCAACCCTTCCGACAGGGCTTATAATTCACCCCTCCACTTT. It specifies CASNPSDRAYNSPLHF.

The chain recombines TRBV5-5 with TRBJ1-2, with D perhaps matching TRBD1 (6 bases). V lost 3 bases, J lost 7 bases, and 13 bases lay in between. CDR3 length: 13 amino acids. CDR1 is SGHKS and CDR2 is YYEKEE in the germline V gene (reference sequence). The chain's CDR3 is CASSSDRFPGYTF. The CDR3 DNA reads TGTGCCAGCAGCTCCGACAGGTTCCCTGGCTACACCTTC.

The sample holds one count of this clone. V usage is TRBV25-1 and J usage is TRBJ2-7; perhaps TRBD2 as D (6 bases). V lost 0 bases and J 2 bases, leaving 8 bases between the germline ends. Germline V gives CDR1 MGHDK, CDR2 SYGVNS. The length of the CDR3 is 14 residues. This CDR3 reads CASSEYLATYEQYF. The DNA of the CDR3 is TGTGCCAGCAGTGAATACCTAGCGACCTACGAGCAGTACTTC.

V gene TRBV2 combines with J gene TRBJ1-5, with D hard to call. CDR3 size: 14 residues. The V and J ends lost 6 bases and 0 bases respectively, with 9 bases between them. Germline assignment: CDR1 SNHLY and CDR2 FYNNEI. CDR3 amino acids: CASRNRYSNQPQHF. The CDR3 region has the DNA TGTGCCAGCAGGAACCGCTATAGCAATCAGCCCCAGCATTTT.

This chain joins TRBV29-1 and TRBJ2-1, with no clear D. This CDR3 region has 16 residues. Trimming removed 4 bases from V and 0 bases from J, with 16 bases in between. Germline values: CDR1 SQVTM, CDR2 ANQGSEA. The DNA for the CDR3 is TGCAGCGTTGTTGGTGATGCAGGCCGCTCCTACAATGAGCAGTTCTTC. Encoded protein: CSVVGDAGRSYNEQFF.

CDR3 loop: CASSPRRGRNEQFF. DNA of the CDR3: TGTGCCAGCAGCCCGAGGCGGGGTCGCAATGAGCAGTTCTTC. The chain links TRBV9 to TRBJ2-1; possibly TRBD2 for D (6 bases). Trimming shortened V by 4 bases and J by 6 bases, and 14 bases separated the two germline ends. Germline V CDR1 and CDR2: SGDLS, YYNGEE. The CDR3 is made up of 14 amino acids. The whole variable domain, remainder taken from reference TRBV9 and TRBJ2-1, is DSGVTQTPKHLITATGQRVTLRCSPRSGDLSVYWYQQSLDQGLQFLIQYYNGEERAKGNILERFSAQQFPDLHSELNLSSLELGDSALYFCASSPRRGRNEQFFGPGTRLTVL.

V is TRBV7-9 and J is TRBJ1-1; TRBD1 might be the D (6 bases). Germline-derived CDR1 and CDR2 are SEHNR and FQNEAQ (reference sequence). The CDR3 contains 15 residues. V shed 3 bases and J shed 3 bases, with 14 bases lying between them. In DNA, the CDR3 is TGTGCCAGCAGCTTTTCGGCAGGGGCAGACACTGAAGCTTTCTTT. Its protein is CASSFSAGADTEAFF.

The chain combines TRBV6-1 with TRBJ2-1; D possibly corresponds to TRBD2 (7 bases). CDR3 size: 16 residues. Looked up from germline, CDR1 is MNHNS and CDR2 is SASEGT. V dropped 2 bases and J dropped 8 bases, with 19 bases sitting between them. In DNA, the CDR3 is TGTGCCAGCAGTGAAAGAGATCGGGGGGCGGAGGATGAGCAGTTCTTC. Its translation: CASSERDRGAEDEQFF.